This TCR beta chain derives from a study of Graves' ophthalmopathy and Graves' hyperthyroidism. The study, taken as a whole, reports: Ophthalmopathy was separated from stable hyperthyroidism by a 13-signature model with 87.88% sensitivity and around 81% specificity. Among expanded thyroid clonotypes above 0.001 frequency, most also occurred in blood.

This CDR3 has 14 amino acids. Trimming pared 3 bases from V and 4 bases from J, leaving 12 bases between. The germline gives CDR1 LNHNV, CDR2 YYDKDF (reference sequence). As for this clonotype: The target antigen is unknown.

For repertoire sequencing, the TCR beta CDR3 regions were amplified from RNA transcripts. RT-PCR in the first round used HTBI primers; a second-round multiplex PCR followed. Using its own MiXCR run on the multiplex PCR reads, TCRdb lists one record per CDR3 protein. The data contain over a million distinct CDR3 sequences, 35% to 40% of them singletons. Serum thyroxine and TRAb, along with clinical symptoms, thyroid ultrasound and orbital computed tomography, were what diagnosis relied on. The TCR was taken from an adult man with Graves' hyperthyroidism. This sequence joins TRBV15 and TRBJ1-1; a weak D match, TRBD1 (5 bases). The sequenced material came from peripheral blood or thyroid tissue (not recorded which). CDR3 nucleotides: TGTGCCACCAGCAGGGTGGGACGGGGCACTGAAGCTTTCTTT. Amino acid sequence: CATSRVGRGTEAFF.